The rows below give T cell receptor beta chains drawn from one sample of a study of OX40 agonist ivuxolimab in advanced cancers. Assay used: immunoSEQ multiplex PCR; TCRdb lists only in-frame clones, some missing. Of around 30,000 clones listed, less than 95% are singletons. This specimen consisted of CD4+ or CD8+ T cells sorted from blood, obtained in a trial of the OX40 agonist ivuxolimab. These TCRs come from an adult with an advanced solid tumor such as melanoma, head and neck, liver or kidney cancer. CDR3s include the opening cysteine and the closing phenylalanine or tryptophan. D genes are given only for firm matches. Expanded clones are given a class, and other clones once, few, many or no size at all.

v_call: TRBV30
j_call: TRBJ1-1
d_call: -
clone_size: -
cdr3_aa: CAWSTGEGIEAFF
cdr3_nt: TGTGCCTGGAGCACGGGGGAGGGGATTGAAGCTTTCTTT

v_call: TRBV5-4
j_call: TRBJ1-5
d_call: TRBD1
clone_size: -
cdr3_aa: CASSLWGDRAVNSNQPQHF
cdr3_nt: TGTGCCAGCAGCTTGTGGGGGGACAGAGCCGTCAATAGCAATCAGCCCCAGCATTTT

v_call: TRBV28
j_call: TRBJ1-2
d_call: TRBD1
clone_size: once
cdr3_aa: CASSPRTGGGYGYTF
cdr3_nt: TGTGCCAGCAGTCCCCGGACAGGAGGCGGCTATGGCTACACCTTC

v_call: TRBV2
j_call: TRBJ2-1
d_call: -
clone_size: -
cdr3_aa: CASSIPDRYNEQFF
cdr3_nt: TGTGCCAGCAGCATCCCGGACAGATACAATGAGCAGTTCTTC

v_call: TRBV9
j_call: TRBJ2-7
d_call: -
clone_size: -
cdr3_aa: CASSGDELGQYF
cdr3_nt: TGTGCCAGCAGCGGTGACGAGCTCGGGCAGTACTTC

v_call: TRBV6-6
j_call: TRBJ2-7
d_call: -
clone_size: -
cdr3_aa: CASSLGTVEQYF
cdr3_nt: TGTGCCAGCAGTCTGGGGACTGTCGAGCAGTACTTC

v_call: TRBV30
j_call: TRBJ2-7
d_call: -
clone_size: -
cdr3_aa: CAWSVFYGKRFYEQYF
cdr3_nt: TGTGCCTGGAGTGTATTTTACGGGAAAAGATTCTACGAGCAGTACTTC

v_call: TRBV5-8
j_call: TRBJ2-5
d_call: TRBD1
clone_size: -
cdr3_aa: CASSPRGQASRETQYF
cdr3_nt: TGTGCCAGCAGCCCTCGAGGACAGGCTTCCCGGGAGACCCAGTACTTC

v_call: TRBV9
j_call: TRBJ2-5
d_call: TRBD2
clone_size: -
cdr3_aa: CASSVSGRTQETQYF
cdr3_nt: TGTGCCAGCAGCGTTAGCGGGAGGACCCAAGAGACCCAGTACTTC

v_call: TRBV4-3
j_call: TRBJ1-1
d_call: -
clone_size: -
cdr3_aa: CASSQGVGDTEAFF
cdr3_nt: TGCGCCAGCAGCCAAGGGGTCGGGGACACTGAAGCTTTCTTT

v_call: TRBV5-1
j_call: TRBJ2-1
d_call: TRBD2
clone_size: -
cdr3_aa: CASSSRTSRSYNEQFF
cdr3_nt: TGCGCCAGCAGCTCCAGGACTAGTCGGTCCTACAATGAGCAGTTCTTC

v_call: TRBV7-9
j_call: TRBJ2-7
d_call: TRBD1
clone_size: -
cdr3_aa: CASSFGGQGIDEQYF
cdr3_nt: TGTGCCAGCAGCTTCGGGGGACAGGGCATCGACGAGCAGTACTTC

v_call: TRBV27
j_call: TRBJ1-5
d_call: -
clone_size: -
cdr3_aa: CASSFDNVQPQHF
cdr3_nt: TGTGCCAGCAGTTTTGATAATGTGCAGCCCCAGCATTTT

v_call: TRBV6-5
j_call: TRBJ1-2
d_call: TRBD1
clone_size: -
cdr3_aa: CASSGTDYGYTF
cdr3_nt: TGTGCCAGCAGCGGGACAGACTATGGCTACACCTTC

v_call: TRBV27
j_call: TRBJ2-1
d_call: -
clone_size: -
cdr3_aa: CASSFVGPLQGGYNEQFF
cdr3_nt: TGTGCCAGCAGTTTTGTCGGCCCTTTACAGGGGGGGTACAATGAGCAGTTCTTC

v_call: TRBV7-9
j_call: TRBJ2-1
d_call: -
clone_size: -
cdr3_aa: CASSLSYGGRNEQFF
cdr3_nt: TGTGCCAGCAGCTTATCGTACGGGGGCCGCAATGAGCAGTTCTTC

v_call: TRBV7-8
j_call: TRBJ2-3
d_call: TRBD2
clone_size: -
cdr3_aa: CASSSGVAGLFTDTQYF
cdr3_nt: TGTGCCAGCAGCTCCGGGGTAGCGGGGCTATTCACAGATACGCAGTATTTT

v_call: TRBV4-2
j_call: TRBJ1-3
d_call: -
clone_size: few
cdr3_aa: CASSQTTGGSGNTIYF
cdr3_nt: TGTGCCAGCAGCCAAACGACGGGGGGCTCTGGAAACACCATATATTTT

v_call: TRBV15
j_call: TRBJ2-1
d_call: -
clone_size: once
cdr3_aa: CATSRKPAVISYNEQFF
cdr3_nt: TGTGCCACCAGCAGAAAGCCAGCGGTAATCTCCTACAATGAGCAGTTCTTC

v_call: TRBV2
j_call: TRBJ2-7
d_call: -
clone_size: -
cdr3_aa: CASSDGVEYF
cdr3_nt: TGTGCCAGCAGTGACGGGGTGGAGTACTTC

v_call: TRBV27
j_call: TRBJ2-1
d_call: -
clone_size: -
cdr3_aa: CASSTALGVLNNEQFF
cdr3_nt: TGTGCCAGCAGTACAGCTCTTGGGGTGCTCAACAATGAGCAGTTCTTC

v_call: TRBV2
j_call: TRBJ2-1
d_call: -
clone_size: -
cdr3_aa: CASIPGGNEQFF
cdr3_nt: TGTGCCAGCATCCCTGGAGGCAATGAGCAGTTCTTC

v_call: TRBV29-1
j_call: TRBJ2-2
d_call: TRBD1
clone_size: -
cdr3_aa: CSVARQGLNTGELFF
cdr3_nt: TGCAGCGTAGCCCGACAGGGCCTGAACACCGGGGAGCTGTTTTTT

v_call: TRBV7-6
j_call: TRBJ2-7
d_call: TRBD2
clone_size: -
cdr3_aa: CASSFGTTAHEQYF
cdr3_nt: TGTGCCAGCAGCTTCGGGACTACCGCCCACGAGCAGTACTTC

v_call: TRBV11-3
j_call: TRBJ2-5
d_call: TRBD2
clone_size: -
cdr3_aa: CASSPGLAGVETQYF
cdr3_nt: TGTGCCAGCAGCCCCGGACTAGCGGGAGTCGAGACCCAGTACTTC

v_call: TRBV11-3
j_call: TRBJ1-1
d_call: -
clone_size: -
cdr3_aa: CASSLLGPTNTEAFF
cdr3_nt: TGTGCCAGCAGCTTATTAGGCCCGACGAACACTGAAGCTTTCTTT

v_call: TRBV18
j_call: TRBJ2-2
d_call: -
clone_size: medium-sized
cdr3_aa: CASSPMRFTGELFF
cdr3_nt: TGTGCCAGCTCACCAATGAGATTTACCGGGGAGCTGTTTTTT

v_call: TRBV10-2
j_call: TRBJ2-7
d_call: -
clone_size: -
cdr3_aa: CASVDGHEQYF
cdr3_nt: TGCGCCAGCGTGGATGGCCACGAGCAGTACTTC

v_call: TRBV13
j_call: TRBJ1-5
d_call: -
clone_size: -
cdr3_aa: CASSLRGYSNQPQHF
cdr3_nt: TGTGCCAGCAGCTTACGGGGCTATAGCAATCAGCCCCAGCATTTT

v_call: TRBV5-6
j_call: TRBJ1-2
d_call: TRBD1
clone_size: few
cdr3_aa: CASSFHRGYGYTF
cdr3_nt: TGTGCCAGCAGCTTTCACAGGGGCTATGGCTACACCTTC

v_call: TRBV12-5
j_call: TRBJ2-1
d_call: -
clone_size: -
cdr3_aa: CASGLTLASFPNEQFF
cdr3_nt: TGTGCTAGTGGTTTGACCCTCGCATCCTTTCCCAATGAGCAGTTCTTC

v_call: TRBV10-1
j_call: TRBJ2-2
d_call: TRBD2
clone_size: once
cdr3_aa: CAIYRGAGGKTGELFF
cdr3_nt: TGCGCCATCTACCGAGGTGCGGGAGGGAAAACCGGGGAGCTGTTTTTT

v_call: TRBV5-1
j_call: TRBJ2-7
d_call: -
clone_size: -
cdr3_aa: CASSLATEYEQYF
cdr3_nt: TGCGCCAGCAGCTTGGCTACGGAATACGAGCAGTACTTC

v_call: TRBV19
j_call: TRBJ2-1
d_call: -
clone_size: -
cdr3_aa: CASSTTYIRELYNEQFF
cdr3_nt: TGTGCCAGTAGTACAACTTATATCCGGGAACTTTACAATGAGCAGTTCTTC

v_call: TRBV9
j_call: TRBJ2-7
d_call: TRBD1
clone_size: -
cdr3_aa: CASSVAQGAIDEQYF
cdr3_nt: TGTGCCAGCAGCGTAGCACAGGGGGCGATCGACGAGCAGTACTTC

v_call: TRBV13
j_call: TRBJ2-7
d_call: -
clone_size: -
cdr3_aa: CASSTRAGSYEQYF
cdr3_nt: TGTGCCAGCAGCACCAGGGCAGGGAGTTACGAGCAGTACTTC

v_call: TRBV7-9
j_call: TRBJ2-5
d_call: -
clone_size: -
cdr3_aa: CASSATGPGQRETQYF
cdr3_nt: TGTGCCAGCAGCGCCACGGGACCCGGCCAGAGGGAGACCCAGTACTTC

v_call: TRBV5-6
j_call: TRBJ2-7
d_call: TRBD2
clone_size: -
cdr3_aa: CASSPGGGGYYEQYF
cdr3_nt: TGTGCCAGCAGCCCGGGCGGCGGGGGGTACTACGAGCAGTACTTC

v_call: TRBV5-6
j_call: TRBJ1-4
d_call: TRBD1
clone_size: -
cdr3_aa: CASSLRTGWEKLFF
cdr3_nt: TGTGCCAGCAGCTTGAGGACAGGTTGGGAAAAACTGTTTTTT

v_call: TRBV9
j_call: TRBJ2-1
d_call: TRBD2
clone_size: once
cdr3_aa: CASSETSGVYNEQFF
cdr3_nt: TGTGCCAGCAGCGAGACTAGCGGTGTTTACAATGAGCAGTTCTTC

v_call: TRBV7-9
j_call: TRBJ2-4
d_call: -
clone_size: once
cdr3_aa: CASSLEMRIQYF
cdr3_nt: TGTGCCAGCAGCTTAGAGATGCGTATTCAGTACTTC